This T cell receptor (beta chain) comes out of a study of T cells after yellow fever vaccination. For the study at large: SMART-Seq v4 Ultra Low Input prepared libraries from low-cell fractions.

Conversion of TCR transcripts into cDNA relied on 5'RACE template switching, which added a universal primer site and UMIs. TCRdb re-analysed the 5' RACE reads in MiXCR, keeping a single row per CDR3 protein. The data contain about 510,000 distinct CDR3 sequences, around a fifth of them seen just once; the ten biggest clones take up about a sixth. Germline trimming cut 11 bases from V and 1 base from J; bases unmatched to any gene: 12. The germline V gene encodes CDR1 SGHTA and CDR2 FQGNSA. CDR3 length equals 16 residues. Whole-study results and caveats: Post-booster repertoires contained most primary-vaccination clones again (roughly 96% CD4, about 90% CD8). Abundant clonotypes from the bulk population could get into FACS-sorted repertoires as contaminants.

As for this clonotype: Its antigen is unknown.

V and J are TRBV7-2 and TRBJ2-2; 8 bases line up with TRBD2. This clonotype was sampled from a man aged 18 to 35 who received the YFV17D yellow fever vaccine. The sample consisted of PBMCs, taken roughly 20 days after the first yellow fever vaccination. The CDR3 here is CAFGERGKGNTGELFF. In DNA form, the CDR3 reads TGTGCCTTCGGGGAGCGGGGGAAAGGGAACACCGGGGAGCTGTTTTTT.